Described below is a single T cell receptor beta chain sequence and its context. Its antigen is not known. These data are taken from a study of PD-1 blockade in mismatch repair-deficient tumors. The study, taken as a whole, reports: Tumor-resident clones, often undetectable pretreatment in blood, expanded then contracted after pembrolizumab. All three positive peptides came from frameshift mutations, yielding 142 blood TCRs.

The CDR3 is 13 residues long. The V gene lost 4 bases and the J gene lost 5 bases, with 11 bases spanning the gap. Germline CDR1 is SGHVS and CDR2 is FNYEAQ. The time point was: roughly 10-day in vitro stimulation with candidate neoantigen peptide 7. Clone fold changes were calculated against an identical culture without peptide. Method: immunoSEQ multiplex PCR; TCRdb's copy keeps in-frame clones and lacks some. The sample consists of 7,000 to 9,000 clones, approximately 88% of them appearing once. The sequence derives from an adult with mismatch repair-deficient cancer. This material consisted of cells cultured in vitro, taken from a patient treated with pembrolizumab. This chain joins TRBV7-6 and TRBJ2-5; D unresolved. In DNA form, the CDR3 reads TGTGCCAGCAGCTCCAATCGGCGGGAGACCCAGTACTTC. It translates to CASSSNRRETQYF. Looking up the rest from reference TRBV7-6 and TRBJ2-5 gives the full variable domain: GAGVSQSPRYKVTKRGQDVALRCDPISGHVSLYWYRQALGQGPEFLTYFNYEAQQDKSGLPNDRFSAERPEGSISTLTIQRTEQRDSAMYRCASSSNRRETQYFGPGTRLLVL.